This paragraph covers one T cell receptor beta chain sequence. Its antigen is as yet unknown. The data are from a study of cytomegalovirus exposure and HLA in healthy donors. The study's findings and limits: First-cohort TCR clusters tended to co-occur in the roughly 120 validation repertoires, a later analysis found. Many donors shared some public TCRs, even though most TCR sequences were rare. Investigators reported 150 to 200 TCR beta chains as tied to cytomegalovirus. Reports described diagnosis of cytomegalovirus status by the classifier as highly specific and sensitive.

The CDR3 is 16 residues long. CDR1 is SGHTA and CDR2 is FQGNSA in the germline V gene. Trimming removed 4 bases from V and 7 bases from J, with 17 bases in between. Assay: immunoSEQ multiplex PCR; the TCRdb copy retains only in-frame clones and omits some. The data hold fewer than 130,000 clones, with 85% to 90% observed a single time. This chain links TRBV7-2 with TRBJ1-6; D is unclear. The sequence came from a woman aged 25-40 years in good health and CMV-seropositive. Sequencing was performed on PBMCs. This CDR3 is CASSSLGSKRNSPLHF. CDR3 coding DNA: TGTGCCAGCAGCTCCCTCGGGTCCAAGAGAAATTCACCCCTCCACTTT.